This T cell receptor beta chain was recovered during a study of identical twins. TCRdb redid the calling of the 5' RACE reads with MiXCR, one entry per CDR3 protein. Among hundreds of thousands of distinct CDR3 sequences, around 10% were seen once, and the ten largest hold 5.1%. Study outcomes and limitations: Low generation probability was overrepresented in out-of-frame alpha sequences shared by twins.

This clonotype was recorded at least ten times. The antigen is unknown. Trimming cost V 2 bases and J 5 bases; bases outside gene matches: 9. This CDR3 has 15 amino acids. Germline loops: CDR1 DFQATT, CDR2 SNEGSKA (reference sequence). This sequence joins TRBV20-1 and TRBJ2-5; 9 nucleotides align to TRBD2. The sample consisted of memory (CD45RO+) T cells sorted from blood. The TCR originated in a woman younger than 35 in good health. The CDR3 DNA reads TGCAGTGCTAGACCCCCGGGACTAGCTGGGGAGACCCAGTACTTC. It codes for CSARPPGLAGETQYF.